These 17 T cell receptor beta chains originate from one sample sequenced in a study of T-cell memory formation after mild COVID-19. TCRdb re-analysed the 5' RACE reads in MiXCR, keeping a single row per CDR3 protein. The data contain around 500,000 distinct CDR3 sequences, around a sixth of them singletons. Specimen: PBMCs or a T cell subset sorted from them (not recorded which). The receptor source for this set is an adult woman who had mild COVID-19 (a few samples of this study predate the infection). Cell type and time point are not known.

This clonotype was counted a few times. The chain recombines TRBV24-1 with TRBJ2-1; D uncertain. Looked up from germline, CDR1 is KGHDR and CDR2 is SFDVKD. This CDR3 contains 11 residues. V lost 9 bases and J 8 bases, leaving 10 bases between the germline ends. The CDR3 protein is CATGVEDEQFF. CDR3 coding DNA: TGTGCCACCGGGGTTGAGGATGAGCAGTTCTTC.

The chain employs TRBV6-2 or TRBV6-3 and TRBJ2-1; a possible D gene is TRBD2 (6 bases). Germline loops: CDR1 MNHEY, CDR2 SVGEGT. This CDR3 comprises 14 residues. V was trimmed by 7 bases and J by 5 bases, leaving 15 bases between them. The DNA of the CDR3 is TGTGCCAGCACCGAAGCGGGCCGAAACAATGAGCAGTTCTTC. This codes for CASTEAGRNNEQFF.

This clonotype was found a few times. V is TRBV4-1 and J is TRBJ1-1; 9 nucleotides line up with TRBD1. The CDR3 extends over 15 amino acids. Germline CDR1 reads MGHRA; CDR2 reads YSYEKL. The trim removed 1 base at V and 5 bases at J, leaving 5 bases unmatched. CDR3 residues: CASSQADRGNTEAFF. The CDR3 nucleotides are TGCGCCAGCAGCCAAGCGGACAGGGGAAATACTGAAGCTTTCTTT.

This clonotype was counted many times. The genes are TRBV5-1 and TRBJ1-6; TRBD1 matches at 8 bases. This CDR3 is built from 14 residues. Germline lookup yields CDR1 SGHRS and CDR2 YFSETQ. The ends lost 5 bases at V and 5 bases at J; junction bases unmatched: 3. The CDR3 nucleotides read TGCGCCAGCAGAAGGGGACAGGATAATTCACCCCTCCACTTT. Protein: CASRRGQDNSPLHF.

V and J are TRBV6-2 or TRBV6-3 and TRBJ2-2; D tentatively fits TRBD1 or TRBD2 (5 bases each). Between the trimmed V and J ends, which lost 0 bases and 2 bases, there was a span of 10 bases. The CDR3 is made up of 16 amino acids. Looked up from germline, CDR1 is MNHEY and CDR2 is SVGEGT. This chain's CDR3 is CASSYSTAANTGELFF. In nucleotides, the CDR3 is TGTGCCAGCAGTTACTCGACAGCGGCTAACACCGGGGAGCTGTTTTTT.

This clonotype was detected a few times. CDR3 sequence reads: CASSLGVASGIQYF. The CDR3 DNA reads TGTGCCAGCAGTTTAGGGGTAGCTTCAGGCATTCAGTACTTC. V usage is TRBV12-3 or TRBV12-4 and J usage is TRBJ2-4; D gene ambiguous. Trimming removed 1 base at V and 9 bases at J, with 13 bases between. The CDR3 has 14 residues.

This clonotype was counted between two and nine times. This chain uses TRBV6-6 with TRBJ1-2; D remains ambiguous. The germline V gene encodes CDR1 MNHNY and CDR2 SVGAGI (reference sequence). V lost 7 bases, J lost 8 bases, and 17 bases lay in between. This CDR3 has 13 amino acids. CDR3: CASTRSEGSGYTF. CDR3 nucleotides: TGTGCCAGCACCCGATCGGAAGGGAGCGGCTACACCTTC.

This chain's CDR3 is CASSLGMGRTDTQYF. CDR3 in DNA: TGTGCCAGCAGCTTAGGAATGGGGCGCACAGATACGCAGTATTTT. This rearrangement joins TRBV7-2 to TRBJ2-3; maybe TRBD1 (5 bases). The CDR3 runs to 15 residues. The germline V and J ends were trimmed by 1 base and 1 base, with 9 bases remaining between them. The V gene's germline CDR1 is SGHTA and CDR2 FQGNSA. Supplemented by reference TRBV7-2 and TRBJ2-3, the full variable domain reads GAGVSQSPSNKVTEKGKDVELRCDPISGHTALYWYRQSLGQGLEFLIYFQGNSAPDKSGLPSDRFSAERTGGSVSTLTIQRTQQEDSAVYLCASSLGMGRTDTQYFGPGTRLTVL.

The CDR3 here is CASSPTSGAQLMEQYF. In nucleotides, the CDR3 is TGTGCCAGCTCACCTACTTCCGGGGCCCAGCTAATGGAGCAGTACTTC. The V gene is TRBV18, the J gene TRBJ2-7; either TRBD1 or TRBD2 may fit D (5 bases each). The V gene lost 3 bases and the J gene lost 7 bases, with 22 bases spanning the gap. CDR3 length: 16 amino acids. Germline CDR1 and CDR2: KGHSH and LQKENI.

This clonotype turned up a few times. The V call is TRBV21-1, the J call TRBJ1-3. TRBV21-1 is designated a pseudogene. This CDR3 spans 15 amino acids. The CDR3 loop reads CASSTSTLSGNTIYF. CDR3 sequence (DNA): TGTGCCAGCAGCACTTCGACACTCTCTGGAAACACCATATATTTT.

The CDR3 spells CAWSTMTPLSTDTQYF. The CDR3 DNA reads TGTGCCTGGAGCACGATGACCCCCCTCAGCACAGATACGCAGTATTTT. This chain uses TRBV30 with TRBJ2-3; the D is unclear. CDR3 size: 16 residues. Per germline, CDR1 GTSNPN and CDR2 SVGIG (reference sequence). Trimming pared 3 bases from V and 0 bases from J, leaving 16 bases between.

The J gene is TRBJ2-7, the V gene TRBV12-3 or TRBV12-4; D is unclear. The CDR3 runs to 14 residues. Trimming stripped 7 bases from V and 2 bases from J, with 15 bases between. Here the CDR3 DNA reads TGTGCCAGCACTTCGCACATCTTAACCTACGAGCAGTACTTC. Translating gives CASTSHILTYEQYF.

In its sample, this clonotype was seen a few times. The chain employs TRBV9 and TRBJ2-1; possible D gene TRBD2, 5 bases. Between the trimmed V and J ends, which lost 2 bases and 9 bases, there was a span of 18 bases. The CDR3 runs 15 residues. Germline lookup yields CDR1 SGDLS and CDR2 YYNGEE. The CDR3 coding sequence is TGTGCCAGCAGCGTCAATGAGGGAAAGCCTCTTGAGCAGTTCTTC. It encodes CASSVNEGKPLEQFF.

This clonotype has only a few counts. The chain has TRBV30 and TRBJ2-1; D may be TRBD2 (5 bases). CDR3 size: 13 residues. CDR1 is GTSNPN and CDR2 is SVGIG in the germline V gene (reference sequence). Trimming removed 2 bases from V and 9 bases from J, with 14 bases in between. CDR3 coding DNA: TGTGCCTGGAGTCCCGTGAGCCGGGGTGAGCAGTTCTTC. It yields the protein CAWSPVSRGEQFF.

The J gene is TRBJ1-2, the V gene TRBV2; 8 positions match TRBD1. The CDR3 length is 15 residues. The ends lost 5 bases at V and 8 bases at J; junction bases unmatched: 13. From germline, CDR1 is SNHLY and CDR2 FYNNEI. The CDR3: CASSPSLTGEGGYTF. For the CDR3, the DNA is TGTGCCAGCAGTCCCTCTCTGACAGGGGAGGGCGGCTACACCTTC.

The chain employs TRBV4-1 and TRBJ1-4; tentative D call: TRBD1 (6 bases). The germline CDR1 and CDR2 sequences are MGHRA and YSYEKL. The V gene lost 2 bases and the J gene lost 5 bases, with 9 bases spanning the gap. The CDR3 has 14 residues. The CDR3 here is CASSQTGTNEKLFF. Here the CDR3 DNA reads TGCGCCAGCAGCCAAACAGGGACGAATGAAAAACTGTTTTTT.

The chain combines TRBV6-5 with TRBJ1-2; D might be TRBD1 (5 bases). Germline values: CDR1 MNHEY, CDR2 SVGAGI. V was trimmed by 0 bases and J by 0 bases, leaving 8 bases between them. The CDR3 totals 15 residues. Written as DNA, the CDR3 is TGTGCCAGCAGTTACTCGCAGGGCCCTAACTATGGCTACACCTTC. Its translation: CASSYSQGPNYGYTF.